Presented here are 7 T cell receptor beta chains from one specimen sequenced in a study of blood T cell repertoires in COVID-19. Sequenced by immunoSEQ multiplex PCR; TCRdb stores in-frame clones only, minus some. The sample lists 85,000 to 100,000 clones, around 80% seen once, with about 8.4% in the top ten. The sequenced sample consisted of peripheral blood. Source of these receptors: a man aged 45-65 years who had recovered from COVID-19.

The V and J genes are TRBV5-4 and TRBJ2-5, with D possibly being TRBD2 (6 bases). Trimming took 4 bases from V and 5 from J, leaving 15 bases between them. CDR1 is SGHNT and CDR2 is YYREEE in the germline V gene (reference sequence). CDR3 length: 14 amino acids. The CDR3 sequence is CASSVGTAVETQYF. DNA for the CDR3: TGTGCCAGCAGCGTAGGGACTGCAGTGGAGACCCAGTACTTC.

The chain carries TRBV6-2 or TRBV6-3 and TRBJ2-7, with D possibly matching TRBD1 (5 bases). V gave up 2 bases and J gave up 1 base, with 9 bases separating them. This CDR3 is built from 14 residues. Germline V gene data show CDR1 as MNHEY and CDR2 as SVGEGT. CDR3 protein: CASSYGSGSYEQYF. CDR3 coding DNA: TGTGCCAGCAGTTACGGGTCAGGGTCCTACGAGCAGTACTTC.

The J gene is TRBJ1-2, the V gene TRBV5-6; the match to TRBD1 covers 9 bases. CDR1 is SGHDT and CDR2 is YYEEEE in the germline V gene. The CDR3 runs to 15 residues. With V trimmed by 5 bases and J by 7 bases, 12 bases remained unmatched. The CDR3, as DNA: TGTGCCAGCAGTCCGGGGGACAGGGTATGGAGTGGCTACACCTTC. Amino acids: CASSPGDRVWSGYTF.

The chain links TRBV14 to TRBJ2-7, with TRBD1 as a possible D gene (5 bases). Germline assignment: CDR1 SGHDN and CDR2 FVKESK. This CDR3 spans 13 amino acids. With 4 bases removed from V and 2 bases from J, the gap between germline ends came to 9 bases. The CDR3, as DNA: TGTGCCAGCAGCCCGGACAAACCCTACGAGCAGTACTTC. It yields the protein CASSPDKPYEQYF. Full variable domain (outside the CDR3, taken from reference TRBV14 and TRBJ2-7): EAGVTQFPSHSVIEKGQTVTLRCDPISGHDNLYWYRRVMGKEIKFLLHFVKESKQDESGMPNNRFLAERTGGTYSTLKVQPAELEDSGVYFCASSPDKPYEQYFGPGTRLTVT.

This chain links TRBV3-1 (or the pseudogene TRBV3-2) with TRBJ2-5; D may be TRBD2 (6 bases). Per germline, CDR1 LGHDT and CDR2 YNNKEL (reference sequence). Between the trimmed V and J ends, which lost 0 bases and 5 bases, there was a span of 13 bases. The CDR3 covers 15 residues. The chain's CDR3 is CASSQDPGTGETQYF. CDR3 in DNA: TGTGCCAGCAGCCAAGATCCCGGGACTGGGGAGACCCAGTACTTC.

V and J are TRBV7-9 and TRBJ1-2, with 7 bases lining up with TRBD1. Germline CDR1 and CDR2: SEHNR and FQNEAQ (reference sequence). V lost 0 bases to trimming and J lost 1 base; unmatched junction nucleotides: 8. CDR3 length: 17 amino acids. CDR3 sequence: CASSLARPAGGNYGYTF. DNA for the CDR3: TGTGCCAGCAGCTTAGCCCGCCCGGCAGGGGGTAACTATGGCTACACCTTC.

The rearrangement links TRBV4-2 to TRBJ1-6; a weak D match, TRBD1 (5 bases). The germline CDR1 and CDR2 sequences are LGHNA and YNFKEQ. V was cut by 0 bases and J by 10 bases, with 16 bases left in between. This CDR3 has 16 amino acids. The CDR3 coding sequence is TGTGCCAGCAGCCAAGATGGACACTCGGTCTCGTCACCCCTCCACTTT. Translated: CASSQDGHSVSSPLHF.